The next 25 T cell receptor beta chains were all read from a single sample in a study of CD8+ T cells in alopecia areata. Extracted RNA was reverse transcribed, and the resulting cDNA served as sequencing template. Assay: immunoSEQ multiplex PCR; the TCRdb copy retains only in-frame clones and omits some. This table has 120,000 to 150,000 clones, about 85% appearing once. Treatment here: oral pan-JAK inhibitor, 5-10 mg twice daily. The sequenced sample was CD8+ T cells sorted from blood, obtained at week 4, from a patient treated with tofacitinib. All receptors come from a human donor with alopecia areata.

The V call is TRBV29-1, the J call TRBJ1-2; 8 bases are a match to TRBD1. The J segment lost 7 bases and the V segment lost 6 bases, leaving 4 bases of the junction unmatched. Germline-derived CDR1 and CDR2 are SQVTM and ANQGSEA. The CDR3 is made up of 11 amino acids. The CDR3 nucleotides are TGCAGCGTGGAGGACAGGGCTGGCTACACCTTC. This gives the protein CSVEDRAGYTF.

The J gene is TRBJ2-7, the V gene TRBV5-6; 8 positions agree with TRBD1. The V gene end was trimmed by 4 bases and the J gene end by 3 bases; junction bases not matched to a gene: 9. The CDR3 contains 15 residues. Per the germline V gene, CDR1 is SGHDT and CDR2 is YYEEEE. CDR3 DNA: TGTGCCAGCAGCCTTACCGGACAGGGCTTCTACGAGCAGTACTTC. This translates into CASSLTGQGFYEQYF. Full variable domain (rest looked up from reference TRBV5-6 and TRBJ2-7): DAGVTQSPTHLIKTRGQQVTLRCSPKSGHDTVSWYQQALGQGPQFIFQYYEEEERQRGNFPDRFSGHQFPNYSSELNVNALLLGDSALYLCASSLTGQGFYEQYFGPGTRLTVT.

The J gene is TRBJ2-7, the V gene TRBV4-2, with D perhaps TRBD1 or TRBD2 (5 bases each). The CDR3 extends over 18 amino acids. Trimming took 0 bases from V and 0 from J, leaving 18 bases between them. Germline lookup yields CDR1 LGHNA and CDR2 YNFKEQ. The CDR3 coding sequence is TGTGCCAGCAGCCAAGAGGGACCGGGATCCTTAACCTCCTACGAGCAGTACTTC. It encodes CASSQEGPGSLTSYEQYF.

Concerning this clone itself: Mismatch with germline at one junction end may stem from a read error. The rearrangement uses TRBV7-8 and TRBJ2-1; D tentatively fits TRBD1 or TRBD2 (5 bases each). This CDR3 spans 13 amino acids. Per the germline V gene, CDR1 is SGHVS and CDR2 is FQNEAQ. The CDR3: CASSLGYGDETIF. CDR3 nucleotides: TGTGCCAGCAGCTTAGGGTACGGGGACGAAACTATCTTC. Using reference TRBV7-8 and TRBJ2-1 for the parts outside the CDR3, the full variable domain is GAGVSQSPRYKVAKRGQDVALRCDPISGHVSLFWYQQALGQGPEFLTYFQNEAQLDKSGLPSDRFFAERPEGSVSTLKIQRTQQEDSAVYLCASSLGYGDETIFGPGTRLTVL.

The rearrangement uses TRBV11-2 and TRBJ2-5; either TRBD1 or TRBD2 may supply D (6 bases each). V was trimmed by 0 bases and J by 3 bases, leaving 14 bases between them. Germline CDR1 and CDR2: SGHAT and FQNNGV. The CDR3 length is 16 residues. DNA for the CDR3: TGTGCCAGCAGCTTAGATGTATGGGGGGCTGAAGAGACCCAGTACTTC. It codes for CASSLDVWGAEETQYF.

This clone has a single count. CDR3 sequence (DNA): TGTGCCAGCAGCTTGGGGGCAGGGACCTATGGCTACACCTTC. It encodes CASSLGAGTYGYTF. The chain combines TRBV5-6 with TRBJ1-2; D perhaps matches TRBD1 (5 bases). This CDR3 spans 14 amino acids. Between the trimmed V and J ends, which lost 0 bases and 4 bases, there was a span of 10 bases. CDR1 is SGHDT and CDR2 is YYEEEE in the germline V gene. The full variable domain, rest sourced from reference TRBV5-6 and TRBJ1-2, is DAGVTQSPTHLIKTRGQQVTLRCSPKSGHDTVSWYQQALGQGPQFIFQYYEEEERQRGNFPDRFSGHQFPNYSSELNVNALLLGDSALYLCASSLGAGTYGYTFGSGTRLTVV.

CDR3: CASSPWDSSYNEQFF. CDR3 sequence (DNA): TGTGCCAGCAGCCCCTGGGACAGCTCCTACAATGAGCAGTTCTTC. The chain has TRBV5-4 and TRBJ2-1, with 7 bases identical to TRBD1. The CDR3 contains 15 residues. Per the germline V gene, CDR1 is SGHNT and CDR2 is YYREEE (reference sequence). V lost 4 bases, J lost 0 bases, and 4 bases stayed unmatched.

The chain combines TRBV5-6 with TRBJ2-7; the D gene is possibly TRBD1 (5 bases). CDR3 length equals 13 residues. V was cut by 3 bases and J by 3 bases, with 10 bases left in between. Germline V CDR1 and CDR2: SGHDT, YYEEEE. CDR3 DNA sequence: TGTGCCAGCAGCTCGCAGGGTTACTACGAGCAGTACTTC. Translated: CASSSQGYYEQYF.

The chain is built from TRBV19 and TRBJ2-3; 12 bases align to TRBD2. Germline V CDR1 and CDR2: LNHDA, SQIVND (reference sequence). V was clipped by 2 bases and J by 3 bases; unmatched bases: 6. The CDR3 spans 17 residues. CDR3 residues: CASSILTSGSETDTQYF. The CDR3 region has the DNA TGTGCCAGTAGTATATTGACTAGCGGGAGTGAAACAGATACGCAGTATTTT.

V gene TRBV19 combines with J gene TRBJ2-1; 15 bases line up with TRBD2. The length of the CDR3 is 15 residues. The germline V gene encodes CDR1 LNHDA and CDR2 SQIVND (reference sequence). CDR3 in amino acids: CACGLAGGPYNEQFF. The CDR3 region has the DNA TGTGCGTGCGGACTAGCGGGGGGGCCCTACAATGAGCAGTTCTTC. Together with reference TRBV19 and TRBJ2-1, the CDR3 gives the full variable domain: DGGITQSPKYLFRKEGQNVTLSCEQNLNHDAMYWYRQDPGQGLRLIYYSQIVNDFQKGDIAEGYSVSREKKESFPLTVTSAQKNPTAFYLCACGLAGGPYNEQFFGPGTRLTVL.

The V and J genes are TRBV5-6 and TRBJ2-3, with D possibly being TRBD1 (5 bases). V was clipped by 4 bases and J by 4 bases, with 10 bases between them. Germline V CDR1 and CDR2: SGHDT, YYEEEE. The CDR3 runs 13 residues. The CDR3 reads CASSIYRPDTQYF. CDR3 nucleotides: TGTGCCAGCAGCATATACAGGCCAGATACGCAGTATTTT.

This chain links TRBV9 with TRBJ2-7, with a tentative D call TRBD2 (5 bases). From germline, CDR1 is SGDLS and CDR2 YYNGEE. The CDR3 totals 15 residues. Deletions cut 0 bases from V and 2 bases from J, with 12 bases between. The CDR3: CASSVGDGETYEQYF. CDR3 coding DNA: TGTGCCAGCAGCGTAGGTGACGGGGAGACCTACGAGCAGTACTTC. Based on the CDR3 plus reference TRBV9 and TRBJ2-7, the full variable domain is DSGVTQTPKHLITATGQRVTLRCSPRSGDLSVYWYQQSLDQGLQFLIQYYNGEERAKGNILERFSAQQFPDLHSELNLSSLELGDSALYFCASSVGDGETYEQYFGPGTRLTVT.

This rearrangement joins TRBV4-1 to TRBJ1-2; D call uncertain. This CDR3 contains 11 residues. Germline V gene lookup returns CDR1 MGHRA and CDR2 YSYEKL. V lost 3 bases and J lost 8, with 7 bases in between. The CDR3 sequence: CASSQESGYTF. Here the CDR3 DNA reads TGCGCCAGCAGCCAGGAAAGCGGCTACACCTTC.

The chain has TRBV7-9 and TRBJ2-2, with D maybe TRBD2 (5 bases). Germline lookup yields CDR1 SEHNR and CDR2 FQNEAQ (reference sequence). V lost 3 bases and J 2 bases, leaving 13 bases between the germline ends. This CDR3 region has 16 residues. As DNA, the CDR3 is TGTGCCAGCAGCTTTCGACTACAGATTAACACCGGGGAGCTGTTTTTT. This translates into CASSFRLQINTGELFF.

The J gene is TRBJ2-3, the V gene TRBV11-2; possibly TRBD2 for D (5 bases). Germline V lookup: CDR1 SGHAT, CDR2 FQNNGV. V was clipped by 5 bases and J by 0 bases, with 15 bases between them. CDR3 length equals 16 residues. CDR3 amino acids: CASSHNERISTDTQYF. The CDR3 region has the DNA TGTGCCAGCAGCCACAACGAGCGGATTAGCACAGATACGCAGTATTTT.

This rearrangement joins TRBV29-1 to TRBJ2-2, with D possibly being TRBD1 (6 bases). The CDR3 totals 13 residues. Trimming cost V 3 bases and J 5 bases, with 10 bases left between them. In germline, CDR1 is SQVTM, CDR2 ANQGSEA. The CDR3 DNA reads TGCAGCGTTGATACAGGGTGGACCGGGGAGCTGTTTTTT. Translation: CSVDTGWTGELFF.

The rearrangement joins TRBV29-1 to TRBJ2-1; 8 bases agree with TRBD2. This CDR3 contains 18 residues. CDR1 SQVTM and CDR2 ANQGSEA come from the germline V gene. The V and J ends lost 1 base and 2 bases, in that order; junction bases with no gene match: 13. CDR3 DNA sequence: TGCAGCGTTGAAGGGCAGTCAGCGGCGGGAGGAACCTACAATGAGCAGTTCTTC. This encodes CSVEGQSAAGGTYNEQFF.

The J gene is TRBJ2-7, the V gene TRBV13, with D perhaps TRBD1 (5 bases). V lost 3 bases and J lost 2, with 11 bases in between. CDR3 length: 14 amino acids. The germline V gene has CDR1 PRHDT and CDR2 FYEKMQ (reference sequence). For the CDR3, the DNA is TGTGCCAGCAGCTTTCCGGGCAGGGCCTACGAGCAGTACTTC. Amino acids: CASSFPGRAYEQYF.

The rearrangement uses TRBV5-4 and TRBJ2-5; D may match TRBD1 or TRBD2 (5 bases each). V shed 5 bases and J shed 3 bases, with 11 bases lying between them. The CDR3 extends over 13 amino acids. The V gene's germline CDR1 is SGHNT and CDR2 YYREEE (reference sequence). The CDR3 loop is CASRAGGEETQYF. CDR3 DNA: TGTGCCAGCAGGGCTGGGGGAGAAGAGACCCAGTACTTC.

V and J are TRBV9 and TRBJ2-7; a weak D match, TRBD2 (7 bases). V lost 5 bases, J lost 5 bases, and 17 bases lay in between. The CDR3 is 14 amino acids. Germline V gene sequence: CDR1 SGDLS, CDR2 YYNGEE. Here the CDR3 DNA reads TGTGCCAGCAGTACGAGCGGGACAAACGACGAGCAGTACTTC. Residues: CASSTSGTNDEQYF. Based on the CDR3 plus reference TRBV9 and TRBJ2-7, the full variable domain is DSGVTQTPKHLITATGQRVTLRCSPRSGDLSVYWYQQSLDQGLQFLIQYYNGEERAKGNILERFSAQQFPDLHSELNLSSLELGDSALYFCASSTSGTNDEQYFGPGTRLTVT.

This clone has only one observation. This sample also contains other DNA sequences that code for the same CDR3. The J gene is TRBJ2-7, the V gene TRBV5-1; D ambiguous. CDR3 size: 13 residues. V was pared by 4 bases and J by 2 bases, with 10 bases between. Germline loops: CDR1 SGHRS, CDR2 YFSETQ. CDR3 nucleotides: TGCGCCAGCAGCCCCGGGCCAACCTACGAGCAGTACTTC. Amino acids: CASSPGPTYEQYF. The entire variable domain, with the rest obtained from reference TRBV5-1 and TRBJ2-7, is as follows: KAGVTQTPRYLIKTRGQQVTLSCSPISGHRSVSWYQQTPGQGLQFLFEYFSETQRNKGNFPGRFSGRQFSNSRSEMNVSTLELGDSALYLCASSPGPTYEQYFGPGTRLTVT.

This clone was observed once. The chain recombines TRBV29-1 with TRBJ2-7, with D perhaps being TRBD1 or TRBD2 (7 bases each). Germline CDR1 SQVTM, CDR2 ANQGSEA. The CDR3 covers 15 residues. V gave up 0 bases and J gave up 2 bases, with 14 bases separating them. The CDR3 DNA sequence: TGCAGCGTTGAAGATGAGGGGGCGGGGGCCTACGAGCAGTACTTC. This encodes CSVEDEGAGAYEQYF.

The chain uses TRBV29-1 and TRBJ2-7, with TRBD2 matching 13 bases. Trimming removed 4 bases from V and 1 base from J; junction bases left unmatched: 4. There are 15 residues in the CDR3. In germline, CDR1 is SQVTM, CDR2 ANQGSEA. The CDR3 is CSVAGLAGVSYEQYF. The CDR3 coding sequence is TGCAGCGTTGCCGGACTAGCGGGAGTGTCCTACGAGCAGTACTTC.

The chain's CDR3 is CAWSVSLAKETQYF. In nucleotides, the CDR3 is TGTGCCTGGAGTGTAAGCCTAGCCAAAGAGACCCAGTACTTC. V is TRBV30 and J is TRBJ2-5, with TRBD2 as a possible D gene (5 bases). This CDR3 region has 14 residues. V lost 0 bases, J lost 3 bases, and 11 bases lay in between. CDR1 GTSNPN and CDR2 SVGIG come from the germline V gene (reference sequence). The complete variable domain, with remaining parts taken from reference TRBV30 and TRBJ2-5, reads SQTIHQWPATLVQPVGSPLSLECTVEGTSNPNLYWYRQAAGRGLQLLFYSVGIGQISSEVPQNLSASRPQDRQFILSSKKLLLSDSGFYLCAWSVSLAKETQYFGPGTRLLVL.

The chain couples TRBV19 to TRBJ2-1; TRBD2 aligns across 14 bases. Germline V gene sequence: CDR1 LNHDA, CDR2 SQIVND (reference sequence). The V and J ends lost 5 bases and 1 base, in that order; junction bases with no gene match: 10. This CDR3 has 19 amino acids. The CDR3: CASSRSPGTSGRSYNEQFF. CDR3 DNA: TGTGCCAGTAGTCGATCACCCGGGACTAGCGGGAGATCCTACAATGAGCAGTTCTTC.